The entry that follows covers one T cell receptor beta chain sequence. Germline assignment: CDR1 SEHNR and CDR2 FQNEAQ (reference sequence). V was pared by 4 bases and J by 6 bases, with 3 bases of the junction left unmatched. The length of the CDR3 is 14 residues. The data originate from a study of technical replicates of blood from a few donors. Clones were sequenced by immunoSEQ multiplex PCR, and TCRdb holds only the in-frame ones, with some missing. The top ten hold around 0.24% of the sample, which has about 89,000 clones, just under 95% seen once. This sequence was found in a human donor in good health. The chain couples TRBV7-9 to TRBJ1-6, with 7 positions matching TRBD1. Sequencing used T cells isolated from PBMCs. The CDR3 region is CASSSTGFNSPLHF. CDR3 DNA sequence: TGTGCCAGCAGCTCGACAGGGTTTAATTCACCCCTCCACTTT. The variable domain in full, with the rest retrieved from reference TRBV7-9 and TRBJ1-6, is DTGVSQNPRHKITKRGQNVTFRCDPISEHNRLYWYRQTLGQGPEFLTYFQNEAQLEKSRLLSDRFSAERPKGSFSTLEIQRTEQGDSAMYLCASSSTGFNSPLHFGNGTRLTVT.